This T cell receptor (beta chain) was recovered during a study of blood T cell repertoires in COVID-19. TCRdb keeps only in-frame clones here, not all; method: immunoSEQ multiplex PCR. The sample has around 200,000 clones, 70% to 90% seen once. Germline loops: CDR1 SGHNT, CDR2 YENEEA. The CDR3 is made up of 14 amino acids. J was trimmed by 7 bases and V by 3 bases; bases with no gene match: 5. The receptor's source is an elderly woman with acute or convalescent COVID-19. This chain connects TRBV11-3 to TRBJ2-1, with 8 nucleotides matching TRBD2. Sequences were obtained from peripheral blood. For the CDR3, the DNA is TGTGCCAGCAGCTTCAATAGCGGGAAGAATGAGCAGTTCTTC. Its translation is CASSFNSGKNEQFF.